This T cell receptor (beta chain) was captured in a study of blood T cell repertoires in COVID-19. This clone was seen only once. Authors' analysis steps: Amplification of reference gene primers provided the estimated nucleated cell counts. Repertoires were generated with immunoSEQ multiplex PCR, while TCRdb's copy carries only in-frame clones and drops some. The V and J calls and clone size are taken from that table; D and trimming were inferred from the DNA. The sample has approximately 250,000 clones, approximately 91% seen once. The CDR3 has 17 residues. The V and J ends lost 5 bases and 3 bases respectively, with 23 bases between them. Per the germline V gene, CDR1 is SGHNT and CDR2 is YYREEE (reference sequence).

This clonotype originated in a man aged 25-45 years with COVID-19, enrolled during active disease. The material sequenced was peripheral blood. This chain joins TRBV5-4 and TRBJ2-5, with a possible D match to TRBD2 (5 bases). The CDR3 reads CASSHGEALLAKETQYF. As DNA, the CDR3 is TGTGCCAGCAGTCACGGGGAAGCTCTGCTTGCAAAAGAGACCCAGTACTTC.